This TCR beta chain was sequenced for a study of radiotherapy plus CTLA-4 blockade in lung cancer. Here immunoSEQ multiplex PCR was the method, and the copy in TCRdb shows in-frame clones only, minus some. The sample yields tens of thousands of clones, more than 70% seen once. The sample holds one count of this clone. Germline assignment: CDR1 GTSNPN and CDR2 SVGIG (reference sequence). Trimming at V came to 1 base and at J to 4 bases, leaving 10 bases not matched to a gene. CDR3 length equals 16 residues. The chain carries TRBV30 and TRBJ1-3; TRBD1 matches at 7 bases. This sequence was found in a human donor with non-small cell lung cancer who had a complete response to radiotherapy plus ipilimumab. The material was peripheral blood, obtained from a patient treated with radiotherapy plus ipilimumab. The CDR3 sequence: CAWSAVTGMRGNTIYF. CDR3 DNA: TGTGCCTGGAGTGCTGTGACAGGGATGAGGGGAAACACCATATATTTT. Using reference TRBV30 and TRBJ1-3 for the parts outside the CDR3, the full variable domain is SQTIHQWPATLVQPVGSPLSLECTVEGTSNPNLYWYRQAAGRGLQLLFYSVGIGQISSEVPQNLSASRPQDRQFILSSKKLLLSDSGFYLCAWSAVTGMRGNTIYFGEGSWLTVV.